Shown below are 17 T cell receptor beta chains from a single sample sequenced in a study of beta chain features in type 1 diabetes (dated by TCRdb to 2017 to 2018). Libraries were prepared through the immunoSEQ multiplex PCR assay. All of the isolated RNA was reverse transcribed with the High Capacity cDNA Reverse Transcription Kit, so expressed TCRB transcripts were sequenced. Drawn from immuneACCESS, this table holds only the in-frame rearrangements with V and J called that TCRdb kept. Clones are partly lost; checked studies trace under half to an unresolved V gene and leave the rest unexplained. This sample gives tens of thousands of clones in total; approximately 59% of them show up just once. The top ten clones comprise 2.2% of the sample. Sample: Tregs from blood. Per the publication, the cell subset or site label means: regulatory CD4+ T cells. Receptors were obtained from a woman aged 18-29 years in good health.

This chain links TRBV7-9 with TRBJ1-6; 8 nucleotides agree with TRBD1. The CDR3 loop spans 14 amino acids. CDR1 and CDR2 from the germline V gene are SEHNR and FQNEAQ (reference sequence). Germline trimming cut 4 bases from V and 9 bases from J; bases unmatched to any gene: 5. The CDR3 loop reads CASSYGQGISPLHF. In DNA form, the CDR3 reads TGTGCCAGCAGCTACGGACAGGGTATTTCACCCCTCCACTTT.

The chain links TRBV18 to TRBJ2-3; the match to TRBD2 covers 7 bases. Trimming at V came to 3 bases and at J to 7 bases, leaving 7 bases not matched to a gene. Germline CDR1 is KGHSH and CDR2 is LQKENI. This CDR3 comprises 14 residues. The CDR3 nucleotides are TGTGCCAGCTCACCTGTCGGGGGGTCAAATACGCAGTATTTT. It translates to CASSPVGGSNTQYF.

This chain links TRBV19 with TRBJ2-1, with D possibly matching TRBD1 (6 bases). CDR1 LNHDA and CDR2 SQIVND come from the germline V gene (reference sequence). The CDR3 runs to 16 residues. With 4 bases removed from V and 1 base from J, the gap between germline ends came to 14 bases. Written as DNA, the CDR3 is TGTGCCAGTAGTAGGGGGCGGAGCTTATCCTACAATGAGCAGTTCTTC. Its protein product is CASSRGRSLSYNEQFF.

This chain uses TRBV10-3 with TRBJ2-5; D is uncertain. V was pared by 0 bases and J by 6 bases, with 11 bases between. The CDR3 runs 14 residues. From germline, CDR1 is ENHRY and CDR2 SYGVKD. The CDR3 region is CAISESTGKKTQYF. The CDR3 coding sequence is TGTGCCATCAGTGAGTCGACGGGTAAAAAGACCCAGTACTTC.

J is TRBJ1-1 and V is TRBV5-6, with D maybe TRBD1 (5 bases). V was shortened by 4 bases and J by 4 bases, with 11 bases between the two germline ends. Germline values: CDR1 SGHDT, CDR2 YYEEEE. This CDR3 comprises 13 residues. CDR3 residues: CASSRVGGTEAFF. As DNA, the CDR3 is TGTGCCAGCAGCCGCGTGGGGGGCACTGAAGCTTTCTTT.

Only a few counts were recorded for this clone. The chain links TRBV28 to TRBJ2-7; D may be TRBD1 (6 bases). Trimming took 6 bases from V and 0 from J, leaving 24 bases between them. Germline V gives CDR1 MDHEN, CDR2 SYDVKM. The CDR3 contains 18 residues. CDR3 in DNA: TGTGCCAGCAGCCATGTCCCCATGGGGGACATTAGCTCCTACGAGCAGTACTTC. Translating it yields CASSHVPMGDISSYEQYF.

The chain couples TRBV2 to TRBJ1-1; tentative D call: TRBD1 (5 bases). Germline CDR1 reads SNHLY; CDR2 reads FYNNEI. V lost 3 bases and J lost 6, with 8 bases in between. The CDR3 length is 12 residues. In DNA, the CDR3 is TGTGCCAGCAGTGATATGGGGCCTGAAGCTTTCTTT. Its protein product is CASSDMGPEAFF.

V and J are TRBV29-1 and TRBJ2-7, with D maybe TRBD1 (6 bases). V lost 5 bases and J lost 0, with 11 bases in between. The CDR3 spans 13 residues. CDR1 and CDR2 from the germline V gene are SQVTM and ANQGSEA. The CDR3 sequence is CSVNQGSSYEQYF. The DNA of the CDR3 is TGCAGCGTTAACCAGGGGTCCTCCTACGAGCAGTACTTC.

The chain recombines TRBV6-1 with TRBJ1-1, with 9 bases that match TRBD1. CDR1 and CDR2 (germline): MNHNS, SASEGT. After removal of 8 bases from V and 5 bases from J, the junction contained 12 bases not matched to a gene. This CDR3 region has 15 residues. The CDR3 sequence is CASRNPGQGFTEAFF. CDR3 in DNA: TGTGCCAGCCGAAACCCGGGACAGGGTTTTACTGAAGCTTTCTTT.

This chain uses TRBV7-8 with TRBJ2-7, with a weak D call TRBD2 (5 bases). Looked up from germline, CDR1 is SGHVS and CDR2 is FQNEAQ. V was clipped by 5 bases and J by 4 bases, with 9 bases between them. The CDR3 sequence is 12 residues long. The CDR3 region has the DNA TGTGCCAGCAGCCGGACTCGATACGAGCAGTACTTC. Translated: CASSRTRYEQYF.

The chain is built from TRBV5-1 and TRBJ2-1; 12 bases match TRBD2. The CDR3 runs to 15 residues. The V segment lost 4 bases and the J segment 3 bases; nucleotides outside the gene matches: 2. Per the germline V gene, CDR1 is SGHRS and CDR2 is YFSETQ. CDR3 region: CASSPTSGSYNEQFF. CDR3 nucleotide sequence: TGCGCCAGCAGCCCGACTAGCGGGAGCTACAATGAGCAGTTCTTC.

By share, this clone ranks as medium-sized (0.01 to 0.1%). The genes are TRBV4-1 and TRBJ2-5, with 9 bases aligning to TRBD2. This CDR3 contains 15 residues. Germline V lookup: CDR1 MGHRA, CDR2 YSYEKL. J lost 4 bases, V lost 8 bases, and 11 bases had no gene match. The CDR3 here is CASAFGRGGTETQYF. The CDR3 DNA is TGCGCCAGCGCTTTCGGGCGGGGGGGCACAGAGACCCAGTACTTC.

The rearrangement links TRBV4-1 to TRBJ1-3; 9 positions agree with TRBD1. The CDR3 runs 19 residues. V trimming: 2 bases; J trimming: 10 bases; junction bases outside the gene matches: 21. Per the germline V gene, CDR1 is MGHRA and CDR2 is YSYEKL. The CDR3 nucleotides are TGCGCCAGCAGCCAATATTCCGTCGCTGGGGGACAGGGTTTTGTAACCATATATTTT. It codes for CASSQYSVAGGQGFVTIYF.

This clone was seen a handful of times. V and J are TRBV29-1 and TRBJ1-1; 8 nucleotides line up with TRBD1. The length of the CDR3 is 13 residues. V shed 7 bases, J shed 3 bases, and the junction held 7 bases outside the gene matches. Germline V lookup: CDR1 SQVTM, CDR2 ANQGSEA. CDR3 DNA: TGCAGCGCTAAGGGACAGGTGGACACTGAAGCTTTCTTT. Its protein is CSAKGQVDTEAFF.

The chain recombines TRBV19 with TRBJ1-5, with D possibly TRBD1 on 5 matching bases. The CDR3 totals 14 residues. Germline loops: CDR1 LNHDA, CDR2 SQIVND (reference sequence). The V end lost 3 bases, the J end lost 5 bases, and 11 bases lay between the germline ends. The CDR3 sequence: CASSMGQIHQPQHF. For the CDR3, the DNA is TGTGCCAGTAGTATGGGGCAGATTCATCAGCCCCAGCATTTT.

The V gene is TRBV7-2, the J gene TRBJ1-1; TRBD1 might be the D (6 bases). Germline lookup yields CDR1 SGHTA and CDR2 FQGNSA. The CDR3 is made up of 14 amino acids. Trimming removed 3 bases at V and 1 base at J, with 9 bases between. The CDR3 is CASSLRTANTEAFF. The CDR3 nucleotides are TGTGCCAGCAGCTTGCGGACAGCGAACACTGAAGCTTTCTTT. The variable domain in full, completed from reference TRBV7-2 and TRBJ1-1, reads GAGVSQSPSNKVTEKGKDVELRCDPISGHTALYWYRQSLGQGLEFLIYFQGNSAPDKSGLPSDRFSAERTGGSVSTLTIQRTQQEDSAVYLCASSLRTANTEAFFGQGTRLTVV.

This clone has only a few counts. This chain links TRBV19 with TRBJ2-3; 14 nucleotides agree with TRBD2. Trimming at V came to 4 bases and at J to 4 bases, leaving 10 bases not matched to a gene. Per the germline V gene, CDR1 is LNHDA and CDR2 is SQIVND (reference sequence). The CDR3 runs to 18 residues. CDR3 DNA: TGTGCCAGTAGTAAAGGACTAGCGGGGGGCTTCCTCGCAGATACGCAGTATTTT. Translated: CASSKGLAGGFLADTQYF.